The following is a T cell receptor (beta chain) sequence with its context. Its target is unknown. Per the germline V gene, CDR1 is SEHNR and CDR2 is FQNEAQ (reference sequence). V was shortened by 5 bases and J by 1 base, with 17 bases between the two germline ends. The CDR3 consists of 17 residues. This entry belongs to a study of T cells in localized non-small cell lung cancer. General study results and limits: Appearing in adjacent lung were a median roughly 59 of the top 100 tumor clones.

Sequenced by immunoSEQ multiplex PCR; TCRdb stores in-frame clones only, minus some. The sample lists around 83,000 clones, 60% to 85% occurring once. The chain links TRBV7-9 to TRBJ2-2; unclear D gene. This sample comprised PBMCs, obtained before any cancer treatment. The receptor comes from a man aged 40 to 70 with stage II squamous cell lung carcinoma. Written as DNA, the CDR3 is TGTGCCAGCAGCCCCCTCCAGCAGAAAGGGAACACCGGGGAGCTGTTTTTT. Its protein is CASSPLQQKGNTGELFF.